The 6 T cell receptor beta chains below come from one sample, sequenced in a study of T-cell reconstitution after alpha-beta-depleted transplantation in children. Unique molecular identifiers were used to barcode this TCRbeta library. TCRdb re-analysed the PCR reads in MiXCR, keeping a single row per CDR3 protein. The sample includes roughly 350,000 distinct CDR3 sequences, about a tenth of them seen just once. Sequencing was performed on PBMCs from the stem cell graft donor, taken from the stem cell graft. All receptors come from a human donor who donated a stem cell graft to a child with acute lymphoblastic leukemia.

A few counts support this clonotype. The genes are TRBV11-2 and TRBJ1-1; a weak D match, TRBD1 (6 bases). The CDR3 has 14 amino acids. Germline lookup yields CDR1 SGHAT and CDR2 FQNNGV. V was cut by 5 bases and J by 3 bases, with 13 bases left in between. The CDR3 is CASSPQRGDTEAFF. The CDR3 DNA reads TGTGCCAGCAGCCCCCAGAGGGGGGACACTGAAGCTTTCTTT.

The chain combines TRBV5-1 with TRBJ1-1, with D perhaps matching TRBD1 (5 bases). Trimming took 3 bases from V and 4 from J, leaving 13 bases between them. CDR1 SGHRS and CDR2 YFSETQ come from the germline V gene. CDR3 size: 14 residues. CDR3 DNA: TGCGCCAGCAGCTGGGACTCCTCCAGCACTGAAGCTTTCTTT. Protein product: CASSWDSSSTEAFF.

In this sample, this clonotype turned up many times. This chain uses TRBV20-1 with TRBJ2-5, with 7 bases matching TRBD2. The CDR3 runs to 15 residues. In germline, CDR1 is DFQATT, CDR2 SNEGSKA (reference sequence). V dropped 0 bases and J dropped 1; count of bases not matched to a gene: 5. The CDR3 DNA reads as TGCAGTGCTAGAGATGGCGGGAGTCTCCAAGAGACCCAGTACTTC. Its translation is CSARDGGSLQETQYF.

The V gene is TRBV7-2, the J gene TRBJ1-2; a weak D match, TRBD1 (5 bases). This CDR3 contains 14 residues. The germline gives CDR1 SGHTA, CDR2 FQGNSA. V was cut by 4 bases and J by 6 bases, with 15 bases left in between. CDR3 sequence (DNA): TGTGCCAGCAGCTCACCTGGCAGGGAACATGGCTACACCTTC. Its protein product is CASSSPGREHGYTF. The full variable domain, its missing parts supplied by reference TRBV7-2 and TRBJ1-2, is GAGVSQSPSNKVTEKGKDVELRCDPISGHTALYWYRQSLGQGLEFLIYFQGNSAPDKSGLPSDRFSAERTGGSVSTLTIQRTQQEDSAVYLCASSSPGREHGYTFGSGTRLTVV.

CDR3 nucleotide sequence: TGTGCCTGGACCCCAGGGCCTACTACCTACGAGCAGTACTTC. Its translation is CAWTPGPTTYEQYF. This rearrangement joins TRBV30 to TRBJ2-7; D is perhaps TRBD1 (5 bases). The CDR3 runs to 14 residues. CDR1 is GTSNPN, CDR2 SVGIG, per germline (reference sequence). Deletions cut 4 bases from V and 2 bases from J, with 15 bases between. Looking up the rest from reference TRBV30 and TRBJ2-7 gives the full variable domain: SQTIHQWPATLVQPVGSPLSLECTVEGTSNPNLYWYRQAAGRGLQLLFYSVGIGQISSEVPQNLSASRPQDRQFILSSKKLLLSDSGFYLCAWTPGPTTYEQYFGPGTRLTVT.

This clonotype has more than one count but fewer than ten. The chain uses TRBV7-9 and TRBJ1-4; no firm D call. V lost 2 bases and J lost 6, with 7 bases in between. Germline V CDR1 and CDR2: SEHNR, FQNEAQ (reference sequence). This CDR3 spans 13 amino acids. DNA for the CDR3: TGTGCCAGCAGCTTATTTGGGGATGAAAAACTGTTTTTT. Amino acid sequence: CASSLFGDEKLFF. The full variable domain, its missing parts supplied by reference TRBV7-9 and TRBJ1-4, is DTGVSQNPRHKITKRGQNVTFRCDPISEHNRLYWYRQTLGQGPEFLTYFQNEAQLEKSRLLSDRFSAERPKGSFSTLEIQRTEQGDSAMYLCASSLFGDEKLFFGSGTQLSVL.